This is a list of T cell receptor beta chains from one sample in a study of CXCR3-negative and CXCR3-positive naive CD8 T cells. TCRdb re-called the 5' RACE reads and gives one entry per CDR3 protein, without DNA. The sample table sets out roughly 50,000 distinct CDR3 sequences. The sequenced sample was naive CXCR3+ CD8+ T cells from blood. These receptors originate from a human donor in good health. Some clones in this sample may be carry-over from other donors' samples. Each CDR3 is given with its conserved first and last residue. Each record gives: J gene, V gene, CDR3 protein.

TRBJ2-7 | TRBV29-1 | CSVELLHLSYEQYF
TRBJ1-1 | TRBV5-1 | CASSLGSLEAFF
TRBJ2-1 | TRBV3-1 | CASRPFRDSFYNEQFF
TRBJ2-1 | TRBV2 | CASSGVLVNEQFF
TRBJ2-7 | TRBV29-1 | CSVSGTYEQYF
TRBJ2-7 | TRBV28 | CASSFPESYEQYF
TRBJ2-7 | TRBV7-9 | CASSFYAGTSHEQYF
TRBJ1-1 | TRBV20-1 | CNVRAGQNTEAFF
TRBJ2-1 | TRBV12-3/TRBV12-4 | CASSLGDRELWEQFF
TRBJ2-7 | TRBV4-2 | CASSQDSDGPYEQYF
TRBJ2-3 | TRBV7-8 | CASSGQDTDTQYF
TRBJ2-3 | TRBV20-1 | CSASGQVRTDTQYF
TRBJ2-7 | TRBV6-5 | CASGQLTYEQYF
TRBJ2-7 | TRBV7-2 | CASSLKGRSYEQYF
TRBJ2-1 | TRBV12-3/TRBV12-4 | CASSFPGQVYEQFF
TRBJ2-7 | TRBV29-1 | CSAVAVSYEQYF
TRBJ2-2 | TRBV29-1 | CSVERLDDTGELFF
TRBJ1-4 | TRBV7-8 | CASSLVLGVGEKLFF
TRBJ2-7 | TRBV7-8 | CASKWQGSSYEQYF
TRBJ1-1 | TRBV18 | CASSPFEGGRYTEAFF
TRBJ2-7 | TRBV15 | CATSRDRVYEQYF
TRBJ2-6 | TRBV28 | CASNRGRTSGANVLTF
TRBJ2-2 | TRBV30 | CAWSSTVNTGELFF
TRBJ2-7 | TRBV9 | CASSPSGRAFEYEQYF
TRBJ2-7 | TRBV28 | CASTTGRDEQYF
TRBJ2-7 | TRBV27 | CASSQGSLYEQYF
TRBJ1-1 | TRBV28 | CASSLEGAMTEAFF
TRBJ2-7 | TRBV12-3/TRBV12-4 | CASSPPRTGTSEQYF
TRBJ2-3 | TRBV7-9 | CASSLQGTPTDTQYF
TRBJ2-1 | TRBV7-9 | CASSVGEDEQFF
TRBJ1-1 | TRBV29-1 | CSVKRDRGEAFF
TRBJ2-1 | TRBV28 | CASSLTGEEGDEQFF
TRBJ2-3 | TRBV7-9 | CASSTSGGAVRHTQYF
TRBJ2-5 | TRBV29-1 | CSGDLGDNPQETQYF
TRBJ2-7 | TRBV7-9 | CASSIQGATLYEQYF
TRBJ2-5 | TRBV13 | CASSLEGQRAQYF
TRBJ2-7 | TRBV6-2/TRBV6-3 | CASSYRGPSDEQYF
TRBJ1-1 | TRBV7-6 | CASSLRGAEAFF
TRBJ2-4 | TRBV12-3/TRBV12-4 | CASSLATYSGKNIQYF
TRBJ2-7 | TRBV29-1 | CSVFTDPYEQYF
TRBJ2-5 | TRBV2 | CASSEGTSGGLYQETQYF
TRBJ2-7 | TRBV11-2 | CASSFPGTSGGLYEQYF
TRBJ2-7 | TRBV28 | CASSSLAGSYEQYF
TRBJ1-5 | TRBV12-3/TRBV12-4 | CASSTWGNQPQHF
TRBJ2-7 | TRBV4-3 | CASSQIRDGSYEQYF
TRBJ1-2 | TRBV2 | CASSLDSINYGYTF
TRBJ2-7 | TRBV7-9 | CASSLEGGTFEQYF
TRBJ1-1 | TRBV6-5 | CASSYGTGSFAEAFF
TRBJ2-7 | TRBV7-3 | CASSLDGGDSYEQYF
TRBJ1-5 | TRBV4-2 | CASTRGPSNQPQHF
TRBJ2-1 | TRBV29-1 | CSPTGGSYNEQFF
TRBJ2-1 | TRBV4-3 | CASSQGGQGAVEQFF
TRBJ2-1 | TRBV4-3 | CASSQVSSYTSSYNEQFF
TRBJ1-2 | TRBV29-1 | CSVDPGLYSYTF